This is a list of T cell receptor beta chains from one sample in a study of blood T cell repertoires in COVID-19. Repertoires were generated with immunoSEQ multiplex PCR, while TCRdb's copy carries only in-frame clones and drops some. The data show around 140,000 clones, approximately 84% seen once. The sample taken for sequencing was peripheral blood. The receptor set was obtained from a human donor in a cohort sampled during active COVID-19. Each CDR3 is given with its conserved first and last residue. The D gene is left open where the match is weak. Clone size is given for some rows only: seen once, a few or many times, or a class if the clone is expanded.

d_call: .
v_call: TRBV6-5
j_call: TRBJ2-2
clone_size: .
cdr3_aa: CASRTTNTGELFF
cdr3_nt: TGTGCCAGCCGGACAACGAACACCGGGGAGCTGTTTTTT

d_call: .
v_call: TRBV9
j_call: TRBJ1-1
clone_size: .
cdr3_aa: CASSGTVNTEAFF
cdr3_nt: TGTGCCAGCAGCGGGACAGTGAACACTGAAGCTTTCTTT

d_call: TRBD1
v_call: TRBV11-2
j_call: TRBJ2-3
clone_size: .
cdr3_aa: CASSLDGQGSQYF
cdr3_nt: TGTGCCAGCAGCTTAGACGGACAGGGGTCGCAGTATTTT

d_call: .
v_call: TRBV7-8
j_call: TRBJ2-7
clone_size: .
cdr3_aa: CASSLEVGRPYEQYF
cdr3_nt: TGTGCCAGCAGCTTAGAGGTAGGGAGGCCCTACGAGCAGTACTTC

d_call: TRBD1
v_call: TRBV5-1
j_call: TRBJ2-5
clone_size: .
cdr3_aa: CASHHLPGQQETQYF
cdr3_nt: TGCGCCAGCCACCATCTTCCGGGACAGCAAGAGACCCAGTACTTC

d_call: .
v_call: TRBV9
j_call: TRBJ1-6
clone_size: .
cdr3_aa: CASSSGPDNSPLHF
cdr3_nt: TGTGCCAGCAGCTCAGGGCCTGATAATTCACCCCTCCACTTT

d_call: .
v_call: TRBV6-1
j_call: TRBJ1-2
clone_size: many
cdr3_aa: CASSEGGRISYGYTF
cdr3_nt: TGTGCCAGCAGTGAAGGGGGGCGGATAAGCTATGGCTACACCTTC

d_call: .
v_call: TRBV28
j_call: TRBJ1-5
clone_size: .
cdr3_aa: CASSLGVSNQPQHF
cdr3_nt: TGTGCCAGCAGTCTAGGGGTTAGCAATCAGCCCCAGCATTTT

d_call: .
v_call: TRBV19
j_call: TRBJ2-3
clone_size: .
cdr3_aa: CASSIGGQPSTDTQYF
cdr3_nt: TGTGCCAGTAGTATCGGTGGGCAGCCAAGCACAGATACGCAGTATTTT

d_call: .
v_call: TRBV6-1
j_call: TRBJ1-1
clone_size: few
cdr3_aa: CASSDRGGGTEAFF
cdr3_nt: TGTGCCAGCAGTGATCGTGGGGGGGGCACTGAAGCTTTCTTT

d_call: TRBD1
v_call: TRBV24-1
j_call: TRBJ2-1
clone_size: .
cdr3_aa: CATSDQDRAELYNEQFF
cdr3_nt: TGTGCCACCAGTGATCAAGACAGGGCCGAATTGTACAATGAGCAGTTCTTC

d_call: TRBD1
v_call: TRBV5-1
j_call: TRBJ1-2
clone_size: .
cdr3_aa: CATAGQPSPIGYTF
cdr3_nt: TGCGCCACCGCGGGACAGCCCTCCCCTATTGGCTACACCTTC

d_call: .
v_call: TRBV4-2
j_call: TRBJ1-2
clone_size: .
cdr3_aa: CASRINREFSYGYTF
cdr3_nt: TGTGCCAGCAGAATTAACAGGGAGTTCTCTTATGGCTACACCTTC

d_call: TRBD2
v_call: TRBV9
j_call: TRBJ2-5
clone_size: .
cdr3_aa: CASSVSGSTPGETQYF
cdr3_nt: TGTGCCAGCAGCGTTAGCGGGAGCACTCCCGGGGAGACCCAGTACTTC

d_call: .
v_call: TRBV6-5
j_call: TRBJ2-1
clone_size: .
cdr3_aa: CASRTRGTYNEQFF
cdr3_nt: TGTGCCAGCAGGACCAGGGGAACCTACAATGAGCAGTTCTTC

d_call: TRBD2
v_call: TRBV11-2
j_call: TRBJ2-1
clone_size: .
cdr3_aa: CASSSPGLVFNEQFF
cdr3_nt: TGTGCCAGCAGCTCGCCGGGACTAGTTTTCAATGAGCAGTTCTTC

d_call: TRBD2
v_call: TRBV2
j_call: TRBJ2-5
clone_size: .
cdr3_aa: CASRAGGLGETQYF
cdr3_nt: TGTGCCAGCAGAGCGGGGGGGCTTGGTGAGACCCAGTACTTC

d_call: .
v_call: TRBV3-1/TRBV3-2
j_call: TRBJ1-3
clone_size: .
cdr3_aa: CASSSDVLSGNTIYF
cdr3_nt: TGTGCCAGCAGCAGCGATGTCCTCTCTGGAAACACCATATATTTT

d_call: .
v_call: TRBV28
j_call: TRBJ1-5
clone_size: .
cdr3_aa: CASSLLRGRINQPQHF
cdr3_nt: TGTGCCAGCAGTTTACTGCGGGGCCGTATCAATCAGCCCCAGCATTTT

d_call: .
v_call: TRBV6-2/TRBV6-3
j_call: TRBJ1-2
clone_size: .
cdr3_aa: CASSYSGTPGGYTF
cdr3_nt: TGTGCCAGCAGTTACTCCGGGACTCCCGGGGGCTACACCTTC

d_call: TRBD2
v_call: TRBV7-9
j_call: TRBJ2-3
clone_size: .
cdr3_aa: CASSQGLAGGPRSTDTQYF
cdr3_nt: TGTGCCAGCAGCCAAGGGCTAGCGGGAGGGCCCCGAAGCACAGATACGCAGTATTTT

d_call: .
v_call: TRBV9
j_call: TRBJ1-1
clone_size: .
cdr3_aa: CASSAMEGGDTEAFF
cdr3_nt: TGTGCCAGCAGCGCAATGGAAGGAGGGGACACTGAAGCTTTCTTT

d_call: TRBD1
v_call: TRBV7-9
j_call: TRBJ2-3
clone_size: once
cdr3_aa: CASSSYGTVSTDTQYF
cdr3_nt: TGTGCCAGCAGCTCTTACGGGACAGTAAGCACAGATACGCAGTATTTT

d_call: .
v_call: TRBV19
j_call: TRBJ1-1
clone_size: .
cdr3_aa: CASSSQGFVAEAFF
cdr3_nt: TGTGCCAGTAGTTCACAGGGATTTGTCGCTGAAGCTTTCTTT

d_call: .
v_call: TRBV14
j_call: TRBJ2-2
clone_size: .
cdr3_aa: CASSTTGSGELFF
cdr3_nt: TGTGCCAGCAGCACTACAGGGTCCGGGGAGCTGTTTTTT

d_call: .
v_call: TRBV3-1/TRBV3-2
j_call: TRBJ2-2
clone_size: .
cdr3_aa: CASSRSEGTGELFF
cdr3_nt: TGTGCCAGCAGCCGCAGCGAGGGAACCGGGGAGCTGTTTTTT

d_call: .
v_call: TRBV6-2/TRBV6-3
j_call: TRBJ1-5
clone_size: few
cdr3_aa: CASSPSGTLSNQPQHF
cdr3_nt: TGTGCCAGCAGTCCCTCCGGGACACTAAGCAATCAGCCCCAGCATTTT

d_call: .
v_call: TRBV2
j_call: TRBJ2-1
clone_size: .
cdr3_aa: CASSEGGRRNEQFF
cdr3_nt: TGTGCCAGCAGTGAAGGAGGGAGAAGGAATGAGCAGTTCTTC

d_call: TRBD1
v_call: TRBV19
j_call: TRBJ1-6
clone_size: .
cdr3_aa: CASSPTGGNSPLHF
cdr3_nt: TGTGCCAGTAGTCCCACAGGGGGTAATTCACCCCTCCACTTT

d_call: TRBD1
v_call: TRBV3-1/TRBV3-2
j_call: TRBJ2-6
clone_size: .
cdr3_aa: CASSPRQGTTGGANVLTF
cdr3_nt: TGTGCCAGCAGCCCTCGACAGGGGACGACAGGCGGGGCCAACGTCCTGACTTTC

d_call: TRBD1
v_call: TRBV3-1/TRBV3-2
j_call: TRBJ2-7
clone_size: few
cdr3_aa: CASSQAGQGIEQYF
cdr3_nt: TGTGCCAGCAGCCAAGCGGGACAGGGCATCGAGCAGTACTTC

d_call: .
v_call: TRBV10-3
j_call: TRBJ2-2
clone_size: .
cdr3_aa: CAIKQSNTGELFF
cdr3_nt: TGTGCCATCAAACAGTCGAACACCGGGGAGCTGTTTTTT

d_call: TRBD1
v_call: TRBV5-1
j_call: TRBJ1-4
clone_size: .
cdr3_aa: CASSPTGVNEKLFF
cdr3_nt: TGCGCCAGCAGCCCGACAGGGGTGAATGAAAAACTGTTTTTT

d_call: .
v_call: TRBV9
j_call: TRBJ2-3
clone_size: .
cdr3_aa: CASSGQDTDTQYF
cdr3_nt: TGTGCCAGCAGCGGACAGGACACAGATACGCAGTATTTT

d_call: .
v_call: TRBV10-3
j_call: TRBJ1-1
clone_size: .
cdr3_aa: CAITTDRRSTEAFF
cdr3_nt: TGTGCCATCACTACGGATCGGAGGTCCACTGAAGCTTTCTTT

d_call: TRBD1
v_call: TRBV5-1
j_call: TRBJ1-4
clone_size: .
cdr3_aa: CASSAGQDYEKLFF
cdr3_nt: TGCGCCAGCAGCGCGGGACAGGACTATGAAAAACTGTTTTTT

d_call: TRBD2
v_call: TRBV28
j_call: TRBJ2-7
clone_size: .
cdr3_aa: CASSLRRGWDGGYEQYF
cdr3_nt: TGTGCCAGCAGCCTTCGTCGGGGATGGGACGGGGGGTACGAGCAGTACTTC

d_call: .
v_call: TRBV6-5
j_call: TRBJ2-1
clone_size: .
cdr3_aa: CATRPSDSSYNEQFF
cdr3_nt: TGTGCCACCAGACCTAGCGATAGCTCCTACAATGAGCAGTTCTTC

d_call: TRBD2
v_call: TRBV28
j_call: TRBJ2-5
clone_size: .
cdr3_aa: CASSLLAGGRETQYF
cdr3_nt: TGTGCCAGCAGCCTACTAGCGGGGGGCAGGGAGACCCAGTACTTC

d_call: .
v_call: TRBV3-1/TRBV3-2
j_call: TRBJ1-3
clone_size: .
cdr3_aa: CASGPKISSGNTIYF
cdr3_nt: TGTGCCAGCGGCCCAAAGATCAGCTCTGGAAACACCATATATTTT

d_call: TRBD1
v_call: TRBV6-5
j_call: TRBJ2-1
clone_size: .
cdr3_aa: CASSYGGTGMFAEQFF
cdr3_nt: TGTGCCAGCAGTTACGGGGGGACAGGGATGTTCGCTGAGCAGTTCTTC

d_call: .
v_call: TRBV12-3/TRBV12-4
j_call: TRBJ2-1
clone_size: .
cdr3_aa: CASSSIANEQFF
cdr3_nt: TGTGCCAGCAGTTCAATAGCGAATGAGCAGTTCTTC

d_call: TRBD1
v_call: TRBV6-6
j_call: TRBJ1-3
clone_size: .
cdr3_aa: CASSSSQGEGNTIYF
cdr3_nt: TGTGCCAGCAGTTCGTCGCAGGGGGAGGGAAACACCATATATTTT

d_call: .
v_call: TRBV9
j_call: TRBJ2-5
clone_size: .
cdr3_aa: CASSVGGPSLETQYF
cdr3_nt: TGTGCCAGCAGCGTAGGGGGGCCGAGTTTAGAGACCCAGTACTTC

d_call: TRBD1
v_call: TRBV19
j_call: TRBJ1-6
clone_size: .
cdr3_aa: CASSIRDRGQAYNSPLHF
cdr3_nt: TGTGCCAGTAGTATAAGGGACAGGGGACAAGCCTATAATTCACCCCTCCACTTT

d_call: TRBD1
v_call: TRBV19
j_call: TRBJ1-6
clone_size: .
cdr3_aa: CASNPDRGPVKNSPLHF
cdr3_nt: TGTGCCAGTAACCCGGACAGGGGGCCGGTTAAGAATTCACCCCTCCACTTT

d_call: TRBD1
v_call: TRBV5-1
j_call: TRBJ2-7
clone_size: .
cdr3_aa: CASSPGQDYEQYF
cdr3_nt: TGCGCCAGCAGCCCCGGACAGGACTACGAGCAGTACTTC

d_call: .
v_call: TRBV7-9
j_call: TRBJ2-3
clone_size: .
cdr3_aa: CASSSGEHFTDTQYF
cdr3_nt: TGTGCCAGCAGCTCAGGGGAGCATTTCACAGATACGCAGTATTTT

d_call: .
v_call: TRBV2
j_call: TRBJ1-4
clone_size: .
cdr3_aa: CASSEGGPGSF
cdr3_nt: TGTGCCAGCAGTGAAGGGGGGCCGGGGAGTTTT

d_call: TRBD1
v_call: TRBV28
j_call: TRBJ1-2
clone_size: once
cdr3_aa: CASSSPGTANYGYTF
cdr3_nt: TGTGCCAGCAGTTCCCCTGGGACAGCTAACTATGGCTACACCTTC

d_call: .
v_call: TRBV11-2
j_call: TRBJ1-3
clone_size: .
cdr3_aa: CASSLIGRGNTIYF
cdr3_nt: TGTGCCAGCAGCTTAATTGGCAGGGGAAACACCATATATTTT

d_call: TRBD1
v_call: TRBV5-5
j_call: TRBJ1-6
clone_size: many
cdr3_aa: CASSLRQGYSPLHF
cdr3_nt: TGTGCCAGCAGCTTAAGACAGGGGTATTCACCCCTCCACTTT

d_call: TRBD2
v_call: TRBV5-1
j_call: TRBJ2-1
clone_size: .
cdr3_aa: CASSQKRGGPNEQFF
cdr3_nt: TGCGCCAGCAGCCAAAAGCGGGGGGGCCCGAATGAGCAGTTCTTC

d_call: .
v_call: TRBV19
j_call: TRBJ2-7
clone_size: few
cdr3_aa: CASKPTQGTEQYF
cdr3_nt: TGTGCCAGTAAACCCACCCAGGGGACGGAGCAGTACTTC

d_call: TRBD2
v_call: TRBV5-1
j_call: TRBJ2-1
clone_size: .
cdr3_aa: CASSRAGTNTGEQFF
cdr3_nt: TGCGCCAGCAGCCGCGCGGGGACTAATACGGGTGAGCAGTTCTTC

d_call: .
v_call: TRBV13
j_call: TRBJ1-2
clone_size: .
cdr3_aa: CASSLGRGIAYGYTF
cdr3_nt: TGTGCCAGCAGCTTAGGCAGGGGAATTGCCTATGGCTACACCTTC